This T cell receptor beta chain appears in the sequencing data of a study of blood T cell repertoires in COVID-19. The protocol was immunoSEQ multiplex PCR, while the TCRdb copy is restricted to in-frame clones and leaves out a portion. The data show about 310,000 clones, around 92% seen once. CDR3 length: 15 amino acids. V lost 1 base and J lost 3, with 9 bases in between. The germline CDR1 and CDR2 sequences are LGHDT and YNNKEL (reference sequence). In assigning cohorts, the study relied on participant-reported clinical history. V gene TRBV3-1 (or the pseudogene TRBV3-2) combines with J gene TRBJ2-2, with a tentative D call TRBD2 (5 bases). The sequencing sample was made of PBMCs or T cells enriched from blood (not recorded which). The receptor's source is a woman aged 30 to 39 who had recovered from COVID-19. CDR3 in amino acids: CASSQGLYYTGELFF. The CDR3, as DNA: TGTGCCAGCAGCCAAGGACTATACTACACCGGGGAGCTGTTTTTT.